Listed below are T cell receptor beta chains from one sample, sequenced in a study of response to subunit inactivated influenza vaccine. Each CDR3 protein gets one entry after TCRdb re-called the RT-PCR reads with MiXCR. The table lists approximately 700,000 distinct CDR3 sequences, more than 15% of them singletons. The material was PBMCs from blood, obtained 11 to 12 days after vaccination. These receptors were collected from a man aged 45-65 years who received an inactivated influenza vaccine. Each CDR3 is given with its conserved first and last residue. Fields, in order: clone size, CDR3 length, V gene, J gene, D gene, CDR3 DNA, CDR3 protein. A D gene is named only where the DNA matches it firmly. Clone size is given for some rows only: seen once, a few or many times, or a class if the clone is expanded.

few	15	TRBV4-3	TRBJ2-4	TRBD2	TGCGCCAGCAGCCAAGATGCTAGCGGGAAGGACATTCAGTACTTC	CASSQDASGKDIQYF
-	16	TRBV3-1	TRBJ2-7	TRBD1	TGTGCCAGCAGCCGAATACCGGGACAGGGCTCCTACGAGCAGTACTTC	CASSRIPGQGSYEQYF
few	14	TRBV20-1	TRBJ2-7	TRBD2	TGCAGTGCGAGCGGGAGGGCCGTCGCCTACGAGCAGTACTTC	CSASGRAVAYEQYF
few	14	TRBV5-1	TRBJ2-5	-	TGCGCCAGCAGCTTTCTGGGGGCCGAAGAGACCCAGTACTTC	CASSFLGAEETQYF
-	16	TRBV15	TRBJ2-2	-	TGTGCCACCAGCAGAGTGGCAGCCGCGAACACCGGGGAGCTGTTTTTT	CATSRVAAANTGELFF
-	14	TRBV12-3/TRBV12-4	TRBJ2-7	-	TGTGCCAGCAGCCCATCGACGAGGACCTACGAGCAGTACTTC	CASSPSTRTYEQYF
few	15	TRBV20-1	TRBJ2-3	-	TGCAGTGCTAGAGATTCGGGGGTAGGCACAGATACGCAGTATTTT	CSARDSGVGTDTQYF
few	14	TRBV5-1	TRBJ1-1	TRBD1	TGCGCCAGCGGTACCGGGACAGGGAACACTGAAGCTTTCTTT	CASGTGTGNTEAFF
few	12	TRBV29-1	TRBJ2-2	-	TGCAGCGCATCAGGGGCGACCGGGGAGCTGTTTTTT	CSASGATGELFF
few	16	TRBV25-1	TRBJ2-1	-	TGTGCCAGCAGTGAATTCGGCCGCAGCTCCTACAATGAGCAGTTCTTC	CASSEFGRSSYNEQFF
-	18	TRBV5-1	TRBJ2-7	TRBD2	TGCGCCAGCAGCGGGGGACTAGCGGGAGGGCCGGGGCTCGACGAGCAGTACTTC	CASSGGLAGGPGLDEQYF
many	17	TRBV18	TRBJ2-1	-	TGTGCCAGCTCACCAAGGCCGGGCGAGGCTTCTTACAATGAGCAGTTCTTC	CASSPRPGEASYNEQFF
few	16	TRBV10-3	TRBJ1-5	TRBD1	TGTGCCATCAGTAACACAGGGGGAGGCAGCAATCAGCCCCAGCATTTT	CAISNTGGGSNQPQHF
-	14	TRBV27	TRBJ2-7	-	TGTGCCAGCAGTTTGTCAGGGGAGGTTTACGAGCAGTACTTC	CASSLSGEVYEQYF
few	9	TRBV24-1	TRBJ2-1	-	TGTGCCACCAGGAATGAGCAGTTCTTC	CATRNEQFF
-	16	TRBV25-1	TRBJ2-7	-	TGTGCCAGCAGTGAATTAGGGGTTGGTAGCTTCTACGAGCAGTACTTC	CASSELGVGSFYEQYF
few	14	TRBV6-5	TRBJ2-3	-	TGTGCCAGCAGTTACTCCCTCAAGTGGGATACGCAGTATTTT	CASSYSLKWDTQYF
few	14	TRBV7-3	TRBJ2-1	TRBD2	TGTGCCAGCAGCGCGACTAGCGGGGTCAATGAGCAGTTCTTC	CASSATSGVNEQFF
-	16	TRBV18	TRBJ2-1	TRBD2	TGTGCCAGCTCACCAGGTATCACTAGCGGGAGCAATGAGCAGTTCTTC	CASSPGITSGSNEQFF
few	14	TRBV2	TRBJ2-2	TRBD1	TGTGCCAGCACCGGGACAGGGGGCTTCGGGGAGCTGTTTTTT	CASTGTGGFGELFF
-	13	TRBV7-9	TRBJ1-1	TRBD1	TGTGCCGGATTAACAGGGGGCAACACTGAAGCTTTCTTT	CAGLTGGNTEAFF
few	16	TRBV28	TRBJ2-2	-	TGTGCCAGCAGACACCTAAGACAAGCGAACACCGGGGAGCTGTTTTTT	CASRHLRQANTGELFF
few	16	TRBV7-9	TRBJ1-2	-	TGTGCCAGCAGCTCCATATGGGGCCAGGAGAACTATGGCTACACCTTC	CASSSIWGQENYGYTF
few	16	TRBV19	TRBJ2-1	-	TGTGCCAGTAGTATGTTTGGCTCCCGGCGGGACAATGAGCAGTTCTTC	CASSMFGSRRDNEQFF
-	14	TRBV9	TRBJ1-6	-	TGTGCCAGCAGCGTAGGGGACATAGGATCACCCCTCCACTTT	CASSVGDIGSPLHF
-	13	TRBV29-1	TRBJ2-2	-	TGCAGCGTGGGGGACGGGGACACCGGGGAGCTGTTTTTT	CSVGDGDTGELFF
-	16	TRBV28	TRBJ2-4	TRBD1	TGTGCCAGCAGGAACAGGGGGGACTTAGCCAAAAACATTCAGTACTTC	CASRNRGDLAKNIQYF
-	19	TRBV5-4	TRBJ2-6	TRBD1	TGTGCCAGCAGCTTGGCCTTTGGGACAGGGGGGACTGGGGCCAACGTCCTGACTTTC	CASSLAFGTGGTGANVLTF
-	15	TRBV3-1	TRBJ2-2	-	TGTGCCAGCAGCGAACAGGGAGTGGACACCGGGGAGCTGTTTTTT	CASSEQGVDTGELFF
-	16	TRBV28	TRBJ1-2	TRBD1	TGTGCCAGCAGTGCCCCACCCGGGACAGAGAACTATGGCTACACCTTC	CASSAPPGTENYGYTF
-	14	TRBV27	TRBJ2-3	-	TGTGCCAGCACTCCCACGAGTAGCACAGATACGCAGTATTTT	CASTPTSSTDTQYF
few	11	TRBV28	TRBJ2-2	-	TGTGCCAGCGGGGTCACCGGGGAGCTGTTTTTT	CASGVTGELFF
few	13	TRBV14	TRBJ2-7	TRBD1	TGTGCCAGCAGCCGGGACAGGATGGGCAAGCAGTACTTC	CASSRDRMGKQYF
few	14	TRBV6-2/TRBV6-3	TRBJ2-1	TRBD1	TGTGCCAGCAGGGGACAGGGGAGGAACAATGAGCAGTTCTTC	CASRGQGRNNEQFF
few	17	TRBV5-1	TRBJ2-7	TRBD1	TGCGCCAGCAGCTGGGGACAGTCTACCATTAATACCTACGAGCAGTACTTC	CASSWGQSTINTYEQYF
-	13	TRBV2	TRBJ1-1	-	TGTGCCAGCACTCGGACTTCAGGGACTGAAGCTTTCTTT	CASTRTSGTEAFF
-	12	TRBV29-1	TRBJ2-7	-	TGCAGCGTTGAGGGCCCGACCTACGAGCAGTACTTC	CSVEGPTYEQYF
few	16	TRBV30	TRBJ1-6	-	TGTGCCTGGAGTGTACAGGGATCTTCCGGGAATTCACCCCTCCACTTT	CAWSVQGSSGNSPLHF
many	14	TRBV20-1	TRBJ2-7	-	TGCAGTGCCCCCTCCGTGGCCCGTGGGGACGAGCAGTACTTC	CSAPSVARGDEQYF
many	16	TRBV10-3	TRBJ2-3	-	TGTGCCATCAGTGATGGCGGGCCAAGAGTCACAGATACGCAGTATTTT	CAISDGGPRVTDTQYF
few	13	TRBV5-1	TRBJ2-7	TRBD2	TGCGCCAGCGGTTCGGGACTAGCCTACGAGCAGTACTTC	CASGSGLAYEQYF
-	15	TRBV29-1	TRBJ2-5	TRBD2	TGCAGCGCCGCCGATGGGGAGGGCCATGGAGAGACCCAGTACTTC	CSAADGEGHGETQYF
-	16	TRBV24-1	TRBJ1-3	-	TGTGCCAGCAGTTTTCCAGCCGCTAGCTCTGGAAACACCATATATTTT	CASSFPAASSGNTIYF
-	14	TRBV6-1	TRBJ2-2	TRBD1	TGTGCCAGTCGGGACAGACGATACACCGGGGAGCTGTTTTTT	CASRDRRYTGELFF
many	15	TRBV29-1	TRBJ2-3	TRBD2	TGCAGCACGGCTAGCGGTTCAACTAGCACAGATACGCAGTATTTT	CSTASGSTSTDTQYF
-	15	TRBV4-3	TRBJ2-1	-	TGCGCCAGCAGCCTCTACCGGGACCTCCTTGGAGAGCAGTTCTTC	CASSLYRDLLGEQFF
few	13	TRBV11-2	TRBJ2-1	-	TGTGCCAGCAGCTTAGTAGCCGAGCAGGGTACGTTCTTC	CASSLVAEQGTFF
-	16	TRBV24-1	TRBJ2-3	TRBD1	TGTGCCACCAGTGACGCGGGACAGGGCTTCACAGATACGCAGTATTTT	CATSDAGQGFTDTQYF